This entry is about one T cell receptor beta chain. Clones were read by immunoSEQ multiplex PCR, and TCRdb kept only the in-frame ones, dropping some. Of 15,000 or so clones in the sample, around 60% were seen once. The germline gives CDR1 SEHNR, CDR2 FQNEAQ (reference sequence). Trimming took 6 bases from V and 5 from J; bases not matched to a gene: 4. The CDR3 has 12 amino acids. These data come from a study of cytotoxic CD8 clonotypes in ibrutinib-treated CLL. This sequence was found in a human donor with chronic lymphocytic leukemia. This chain links TRBV7-9 with TRBJ2-7, with 7 bases identical to TRBD2. Specimen: PBMCs, collected before ibrutinib treatment. CDR3 residues: CASSYGGDEQYF. In DNA form, the CDR3 reads TGTGCCAGCAGTTATGGGGGGGACGAGCAGTACTTC.